The 32 T cell receptor beta chains given below trace back to one sample, sequenced in a study of cytomegalovirus exposure and HLA in healthy donors. The study ran its PCR with 60 Vbeta and 13 Jbeta primers. The repertoire was sequenced with immunoSEQ multiplex PCR; TCRdb's copy has only in-frame clones and lacks some. The profile covers around 170,000 clones, with about 80% appearing a single time and around 1.5% taken by the ten largest. Sequenced sample: PBMCs. These receptors originate from a man aged 35-49 years in good health and CMV-seronegative.

This rearrangement joins TRBV7-9 to TRBJ2-2, with 11 bases matching TRBD2. Germline CDR1 reads SEHNR; CDR2 reads FQNEAQ (reference sequence). The CDR3 extends over 17 amino acids. The junction had 9 bases not matched to a gene; V was cut back by 3 bases and J by 6 bases. For the CDR3, the DNA is TGTGCCAGCAGCTTTATAGCTAGCGGGAGGAATCCCGGGGAGCTGTTTTTT. Amino acid sequence: CASSFIASGRNPGELFF.

The chain joins TRBV27 to TRBJ2-1; 8 nucleotides match TRBD1. The junction had 10 bases not matched to a gene; V was cut back by 5 bases and J by 4 bases. The CDR3 sequence is 16 residues long. CDR1 and CDR2 (germline): MNHEY, SMNVEV (reference sequence). CDR3 protein: CASSQIRTGPYNEQFF. The CDR3 DNA follows: TGTGCCAGCAGTCAAATCCGGACAGGGCCATACAATGAGCAGTTCTTC.

The chain carries TRBV5-1 and TRBJ2-1; the match to TRBD2 covers 7 bases. Germline V gives CDR1 SGHRS, CDR2 YFSETQ. Germline trimming cut 4 bases from V and 5 bases from J; bases unmatched to any gene: 12. This CDR3 is 16 amino acids long. The CDR3 region is CASSPREAGVNNEQFF. As DNA, the CDR3 is TGCGCCAGCAGCCCCCGTGAGGCGGGAGTTAACAATGAGCAGTTCTTC. Filled out from reference TRBV5-1 and TRBJ2-1, the complete variable domain reads KAGVTQTPRYLIKTRGQQVTLSCSPISGHRSVSWYQQTPGQGLQFLFEYFSETQRNKGNFPGRFSGRQFSNSRSEMNVSTLELGDSALYLCASSPREAGVNNEQFFGPGTRLTVL.

The chain's CDR3 is CSAPDDRRQYF. The CDR3 DNA is TGCAGTGCCCCCGACGACAGGAGGCAGTACTTC. This chain joins TRBV20-1 and TRBJ2-7; a weak D match, TRBD1 (6 bases). CDR3 length: 11 amino acids. Germline lookup yields CDR1 DFQATT and CDR2 SNEGSKA (reference sequence). The V end lost 6 bases, the J end lost 9 bases, and 15 bases lay between the germline ends.

The table lists this clone with a few counts. This chain connects TRBV21-1 to TRBJ1-3; TRBD1, the table's D call, was not compared with the DNA. TRBV21-1 is marked as a pseudogene. The CDR3 spans 19 residues. DNA of the CDR3: TGTGCCAGCAGCGAACCGGGACAGGGGGCTCGCGGCTCTGGAAACACCATATATTTT. Amino acids: CASSEPGQGARGSGNTIYF.

The CDR3 reads CASSLLLGQGAVFSGYTF. CDR3 nucleotides: TGTGCCAGCAGTTTGCTACTGGGACAGGGGGCGGTATTTTCTGGCTACACCTTC. J is TRBJ1-2 and V is TRBV28; 12 bases agree with TRBD1. CDR1 MDHEN and CDR2 SYDVKM come from the germline V gene. V shed 3 bases and J 7 bases; nucleotides not matched to a gene: 15. The CDR3 length is 18 residues.

The chain couples TRBV10-3 to TRBJ1-2; D is possibly TRBD1 (5 bases). CDR1 and CDR2 (germline): ENHRY, SYGVKD. The CDR3 is 14 amino acids. V was clipped by 4 bases and J by 3 bases, with 12 bases between them. CDR3 loop: CAISVPLGDYGYTF. DNA for the CDR3: TGTGCCATCAGTGTACCCCTAGGGGACTATGGCTACACCTTC.

This clone was seen only a few times. The chain employs TRBV5-6 and TRBJ2-3; D uncertain. CDR3 length: 13 amino acids. Trimming pared 1 base from V and 0 bases from J, leaving 3 bases between. Germline loops: CDR1 SGHDT, CDR2 YYEEEE. The CDR3 region has the DNA TGTGCCAGCAGCTTGCTGAGCACAGATACGCAGTATTTT. This sequence encodes CASSLLSTDTQYF.

This chain links TRBV5-1 with TRBJ2-1, with D possibly TRBD2 on 6 matching bases. The CDR3 length is 16 residues. Germline V gene data show CDR1 as SGHRS and CDR2 as YFSETQ. V was clipped by 4 bases and J by 2 bases, with 16 bases between them. The CDR3 sequence: CASSRMLGGTYNEQFF. Here the CDR3 DNA reads TGCGCCAGCAGCCGGATGCTCGGAGGGACCTACAATGAGCAGTTCTTC.

The chain links TRBV30 to TRBJ1-1; no clear D gene. Germline lookup yields CDR1 GTSNPN and CDR2 SVGIG (reference sequence). This CDR3 is built from 12 residues. The germline V and J ends were trimmed by 5 bases and 1 base, with 8 bases remaining between them. CDR3 amino acids: CAWGDRNTEAFF. The CDR3 DNA sequence: TGTGCCTGGGGAGACCGGAACACTGAAGCTTTCTTT.

The rearrangement links TRBV5-1 to TRBJ1-1; 11 bases are a match to TRBD1. Germline trimming cut 1 base from V and 4 bases from J; bases unmatched to any gene: 9. This CDR3 is 17 amino acids long. Germline V gene lookup returns CDR1 SGHRS and CDR2 YFSETQ. The CDR3 DNA reads TGCGCCAGCAGCTTGTCCGGGACAGGGGGATGGGGCACTGAAGCTTTCTTT. The encoded protein is CASSLSGTGGWGTEAFF.

The chain is built from TRBV27 and TRBJ2-1, with a tentative D call TRBD1 (6 bases). CDR1 and CDR2 (germline): MNHEY, SMNVEV (reference sequence). The CDR3 has 14 amino acids. Trimming stripped 5 bases from V and 7 bases from J, with 15 bases between. DNA for the CDR3: TGTGCCAGCAGTCCCGGGACACCTCATAATGAGCAGTTCTTC. Translation gives CASSPGTPHNEQFF.

The chain uses TRBV7-2 and TRBJ2-5; 7 bases are a match to TRBD1. Germline CDR1 reads SGHTA; CDR2 reads FQGNSA. The ends lost 6 bases at V and 5 bases at J; junction bases unmatched: 12. The CDR3 has 15 amino acids. The DNA for the CDR3 is TGTGCCAGCAGATCCAAACAGGGGCCTCAGGAGACCCAGTACTTC. Its translation is CASRSKQGPQETQYF.

The chain joins TRBV7-9 to TRBJ1-1; D uncertain. The V end was cut by 0 bases, the J end by 6 bases, with 8 bases between. This CDR3 is 13 amino acids long. Germline V gene data show CDR1 as SEHNR and CDR2 as FQNEAQ (reference sequence). The CDR3 is CASSLATVAEAFF. Written as DNA, the CDR3 is TGTGCCAGCAGCTTAGCGACTGTCGCTGAAGCTTTCTTT.

The chain joins TRBV11-2 to TRBJ1-1; D unresolved. Trimming stripped 2 bases from V and 5 bases from J, with 21 bases between. This CDR3 is 17 amino acids long. Germline CDR1 SGHAT, CDR2 FQNNGV. CDR3 loop: CASSLTGYPAQRTEAFF. The CDR3 nucleotides are TGTGCCAGCAGCTTAACGGGTTATCCGGCCCAACGTACTGAAGCTTTCTTT.

The chain carries TRBV6-1 and TRBJ2-7; D is possibly TRBD2 (5 bases). Germline lookup yields CDR1 MNHNS and CDR2 SASEGT. There are 10 residues in the CDR3. With 11 bases removed from V and 7 bases from J, the gap between germline ends came to 12 bases. CDR3 amino acids: CALGSGEQYF. The CDR3 DNA follows: TGTGCCCTCGGTTCGGGGGAGCAGTACTTC.

This clone has more than one count but fewer than ten. This chain links TRBV5-1 with TRBJ2-7, with 10 bases that match TRBD2. This CDR3 is built from 14 residues. Germline V CDR1 and CDR2: SGHRS, YFSETQ. V shed 0 bases, J shed 3 bases, and the junction held 0 bases outside the gene matches. CDR3 sequence (DNA): TGCGCCAGCAGCTTGGAGCGGGAGGGCTACGAGCAGTACTTC. This encodes CASSLEREGYEQYF.

The chain joins TRBV6-5 to TRBJ1-2; no definite D call. Deletions cut 8 bases from V and 4 bases from J, with 8 bases between. This CDR3 is built from 11 residues. Germline lookup yields CDR1 MNHEY and CDR2 SVGAGI. The CDR3 protein is CASGDIYGYTF. CDR3 in DNA: TGTGCCAGCGGTGACATCTATGGCTACACCTTC.

The chain couples TRBV7-9 to TRBJ2-5; D possibly corresponds to TRBD1 (5 bases). Looked up from germline, CDR1 is SEHNR and CDR2 is FQNEAQ (reference sequence). The CDR3 has 14 residues. The V and J ends lost 4 bases and 1 base respectively, with 10 bases between them. The CDR3 DNA sequence: TGTGCCAGCAGCTATGGACAAGTCCAAGAGACCCAGTACTTC. It encodes CASSYGQVQETQYF. The whole variable domain, remainder taken from reference TRBV7-9 and TRBJ2-5, is DTGVSQNPRHKITKRGQNVTFRCDPISEHNRLYWYRQTLGQGPEFLTYFQNEAQLEKSRLLSDRFSAERPKGSFSTLEIQRTEQGDSAMYLCASSYGQVQETQYFGPGTRLLVL.

This clone was detected a few times. The identical CDR3 is also encoded by other nucleotide sequences in the sample. V and J are TRBV5-6 and TRBJ1-5; 7 bases are a match to TRBD1. CDR3 length equals 16 residues. The junction had 5 bases not matched to a gene; V was cut back by 0 bases and J by 2 bases. From germline, CDR1 is SGHDT and CDR2 YYEEEE. CDR3 sequence (DNA): TGTGCCAGCAGCTTGGGGGCAGGGGGAGGCAATCAGCCCCAGCATTTT. The encoded protein is CASSLGAGGGNQPQHF. Full variable domain (remainder filled in from reference TRBV5-6 and TRBJ1-5): DAGVTQSPTHLIKTRGQQVTLRCSPKSGHDTVSWYQQALGQGPQFIFQYYEEEERQRGNFPDRFSGHQFPNYSSELNVNALLLGDSALYLCASSLGAGGGNQPQHFGDGTRLSIL.

The chain recombines TRBV11-2 with TRBJ1-3; no clear D. Germline values: CDR1 SGHAT, CDR2 FQNNGV. With 2 bases removed from V and 0 bases from J, the gap between germline ends came to 8 bases. The CDR3 loop spans 15 amino acids. For the CDR3, the DNA is TGTGCCAGCAGCTTATTGGCGGGCTCTGGAAACACCATATATTTT. Amino acids: CASSLLAGSGNTIYF.

The chain carries TRBV13 and TRBJ2-7, with TRBD2 identical over 12 bases. Per the germline V gene, CDR1 is PRHDT and CDR2 is FYEKMQ (reference sequence). J was trimmed by 4 bases and V by 5 bases; bases with no gene match: 6. The CDR3 spans 15 residues. Here the CDR3 reads CASSRRTSGIYEQYF. The CDR3 DNA reads as TGTGCCAGCAGCCGGAGGACTAGCGGGATTTACGAGCAGTACTTC. Based on the CDR3 plus reference TRBV13 and TRBJ2-7, the full variable domain is AAGVIQSPRHLIKEKRETATLKCYPIPRHDTVYWYQQGPGQDPQFLISFYEKMQSDKGSIPDRFSAQQFSDYHSELNMSSLELGDSALYFCASSRRTSGIYEQYFGPGTRLTVT.

The chain employs TRBV5-8 and TRBJ1-5; 7 bases fit TRBD1. From germline, CDR1 is SGHTS and CDR2 YDEGEE. This CDR3 is built from 15 residues. The ends lost 2 bases at V and 0 bases at J; junction bases unmatched: 2. CDR3: CASSFTGDSNQPQHF. DNA for the CDR3: TGTGCCAGCAGCTTCACAGGGGATAGCAATCAGCCCCAGCATTTT.

The chain uses TRBV30 and TRBJ2-5; TRBD1 agrees at 9 bases. The CDR3 spans 14 residues. Germline values: CDR1 GTSNPN, CDR2 SVGIG (reference sequence). J gave up 0 bases and V 7 bases, and 6 bases lay outside the gene matches. CDR3 region: CASGRDRDQETQYF. CDR3 sequence (DNA): TGTGCCTCCGGCCGGGACAGGGACCAAGAGACCCAGTACTTC.

The genes are TRBV18 and TRBJ2-1; TRBD2 matches 10 bases. CDR3 length equals 15 residues. Trimming at V came to 4 bases and at J to 7 bases, leaving 7 bases not matched to a gene. Germline CDR1 is KGHSH and CDR2 is LQKENI. The CDR3 nucleotides are TGTGCCAGCTCACAGGGGCTAGCGGGAGCAAATGAGCAGTTCTTC. Translation: CASSQGLAGANEQFF.

This sequence joins TRBV11-2 and TRBJ1-2, with TRBD1 matching over 9 bases. Losses at the gene ends were 0 bases for V and 4 bases for J; bases not matched to a gene: 6. The CDR3 length is 16 residues. Looked up from germline, CDR1 is SGHAT and CDR2 is FQNNGV. The CDR3 loop is CASSLEGTGISYGYTF. The DNA of the CDR3 is TGTGCCAGCAGCTTAGAGGGGACAGGGATCTCCTATGGCTACACCTTC.

This clone is a singleton in its sample. The chain has TRBV5-5 and TRBJ2-7; tentative D call: TRBD2 (6 bases). This CDR3 region has 15 residues. Per germline, CDR1 SGHKS and CDR2 YYEKEE (reference sequence). Trimming stripped 2 bases from V and 7 bases from J, with 19 bases between. The chain's CDR3 is CASSFQRDGGFEQYV. The CDR3 coding sequence is TGTGCCAGCAGCTTTCAGAGGGACGGGGGATTTGAGCAGTACGTC.

This rearrangement joins TRBV6-1 to TRBJ1-5; the D is unclear. The CDR3 spans 13 residues. Germline V gene data show CDR1 as MNHNS and CDR2 as SASEGT. V was shortened by 1 base and J by 11 bases, with 12 bases between the two germline ends. The CDR3 loop is CASSEGRGGSQHF. The CDR3 coding sequence is TGTGCCAGCAGTGAAGGGCGCGGAGGGTCCCAGCATTTT.

This chain uses TRBV6-1 with TRBJ1-1, with D perhaps matching TRBD1 (6 bases). The CDR3 contains 15 residues. Germline V gene lookup returns CDR1 MNHNS and CDR2 SASEGT. The ends were cut back, 5 bases at V and 5 bases at J, with 18 bases in the middle. The chain's CDR3 is CASSSGQGTFTEAFF. The CDR3, as DNA: TGTGCCAGCAGTTCCGGGCAGGGGACGTTTACTGAAGCTTTCTTT.

The V gene is TRBV5-1, the J gene TRBJ2-1; D not resolved. The V gene lost 0 bases and the J gene lost 0 bases, with 7 bases spanning the gap. Germline V CDR1 and CDR2: SGHRS, YFSETQ. The CDR3 length is 15 residues. CDR3 DNA sequence: TGCGCCAGCAGCTTGGAACACATCTCCTACAATGAGCAGTTCTTC. Translated: CASSLEHISYNEQFF.

This sequence joins TRBV7-6 and TRBJ1-6, with 7 bases matching TRBD1. The CDR3 length is 15 residues. The V and J ends lost 2 bases and 10 bases, in that order; junction bases with no gene match: 8. Germline loops: CDR1 SGHVS, CDR2 FNYEAQ. The CDR3 protein is CASSLIDRERSPLHF. DNA for the CDR3: TGTGCCAGCAGCTTAATCGACAGGGAACGATCACCCCTCCACTTT.

This sequence joins TRBV6-5 and TRBJ1-1, with TRBD1 matching 9 bases. V lost 2 bases, J lost 6 bases, and 7 bases stayed unmatched. Germline V CDR1 and CDR2: MNHEY, SVGAGI. This CDR3 region has 15 residues. CDR3 sequence: CASSYGGQGFSEAFF. The CDR3 bases are TGTGCCAGCAGTTACGGGGGACAGGGCTTCTCTGAAGCTTTCTTT.